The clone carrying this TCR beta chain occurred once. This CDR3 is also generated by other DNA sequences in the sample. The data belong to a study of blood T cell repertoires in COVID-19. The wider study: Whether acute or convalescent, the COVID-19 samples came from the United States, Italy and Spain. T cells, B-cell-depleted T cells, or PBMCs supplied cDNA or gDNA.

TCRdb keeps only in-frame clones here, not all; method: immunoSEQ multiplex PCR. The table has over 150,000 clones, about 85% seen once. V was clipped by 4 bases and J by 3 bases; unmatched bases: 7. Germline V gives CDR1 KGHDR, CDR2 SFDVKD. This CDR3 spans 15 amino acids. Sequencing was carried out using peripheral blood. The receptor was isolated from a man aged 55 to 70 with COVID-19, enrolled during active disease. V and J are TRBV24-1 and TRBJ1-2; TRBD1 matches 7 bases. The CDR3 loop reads CATSDPTGSDYGYTF. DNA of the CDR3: TGTGCCACCAGTGACCCGACAGGGTCTGACTATGGCTACACCTTC.